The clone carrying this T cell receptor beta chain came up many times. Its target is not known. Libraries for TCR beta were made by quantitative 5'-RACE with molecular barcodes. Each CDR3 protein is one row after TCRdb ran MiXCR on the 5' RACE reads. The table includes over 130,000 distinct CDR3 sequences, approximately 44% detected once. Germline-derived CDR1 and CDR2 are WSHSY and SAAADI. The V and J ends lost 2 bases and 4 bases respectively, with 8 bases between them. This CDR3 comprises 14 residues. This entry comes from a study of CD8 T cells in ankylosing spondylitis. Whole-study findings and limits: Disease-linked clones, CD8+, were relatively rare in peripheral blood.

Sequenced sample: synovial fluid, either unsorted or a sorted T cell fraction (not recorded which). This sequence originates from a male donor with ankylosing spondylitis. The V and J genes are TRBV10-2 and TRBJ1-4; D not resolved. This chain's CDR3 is CASSEDTINEKLFF. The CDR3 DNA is TGCGCCAGCAGTGAGGATACGATTAATGAAAAACTGTTTTTT.